Sequencing of this T cell receptor beta chain was carried out in a study of beta chain features in type 1 diabetes. In the study overall: Cell yields, gender and age were similar in healthy donors and patients.

Sequenced material consisted of expressed TCRB transcripts (all of the isolated RNA was reverse transcribed). Assay: immunoSEQ multiplex PCR; the TCRdb copy retains only in-frame clones and omits some. The profile shows about 410,000 clones, about 14% of them singletons. The V end was cut by 8 bases, the J end by 1 base, with 7 bases between. Germline CDR1 reads MGHDK; CDR2 reads SYGVNS. This CDR3 comprises 12 residues. In this sample, this clone turned up a few times. As yet, its antigen is unknown. The single heparinised draw taken from each donor contained roughly 110 mL of blood on average. Study-wide points: A definitive answer on HLA type influencing TCRB rearrangement was not reached here. Moderate but significant shortening of TCRB CDR3s was recorded in all four CD4+ subsets from Type 1 diabetes patients.

The origin of this receptor is a man between 25 and 39 years old in good health. The rearrangement uses TRBV25-1 and TRBJ2-3; D call uncertain. Material for sequencing was naive CD4+ T cells from blood. CDR3 region: CASGRGTDTQYF. Here the CDR3 DNA reads TGTGCCAGCGGAAGAGGCACAGATACGCAGTATTTT.